These 28 T cell receptor beta chains came from one sample sequenced in a study of T cells expressing NK-cell markers. TCRdb reprocessed the 5' RACE reads, keeping one entry per CDR3 protein, no DNA. This table lists 500,000 to 700,000 distinct CDR3 sequences. What was sequenced was blood T cells: a sorted CD56 or NKG2C T cell subset, CD4+ or CD8+ T cells, or bulk PBMC T cells (not recorded which). All receptors come from a man aged 18 to 30 in good health.

This sequence joins TRBV12-5 and TRBJ1-2; TCRdb's D gene call, TRBD1, goes unchecked for lack of DNA. CDR1 is LGHNT and CDR2 is FRNRAP in the germline V gene. The CDR3 length is 15 residues. The CDR3 here is CASAPPGQGASGYTF.

The V gene is TRBV20-1, the J gene TRBJ2-5; TCRdb indicates TRBD1, and absent DNA this call remains unverified. The CDR3 is made up of 13 amino acids. Germline V gene lookup returns CDR1 DFQATT and CDR2 SNEGSKA (reference sequence). CDR3 sequence reads: CSAPRQDRETQYF.

The V and J genes are TRBV10-3 and TRBJ1-1. Per the germline V gene, CDR1 is ENHRY and CDR2 is SYGVKD. There are 13 residues in the CDR3. The CDR3 sequence: CAIRQIEDTEAFF.

The CDR3 protein is CASLYGETQYF. This chain connects TRBV11-2 to TRBJ2-5. Germline-derived CDR1 and CDR2 are SGHAT and FQNNGV. There are 11 residues in the CDR3.

The chain uses TRBV7-9 and TRBJ2-5; TCRdb's D call of TRBD2 is untestable without DNA. Germline V gene lookup returns CDR1 SEHNR and CDR2 FQNEAQ (reference sequence). This CDR3 is 16 amino acids long. CDR3 sequence: CASSSWGLAAQETQYF.

CDR3 sequence: CASSYIGHSNEQFF. The genes are TRBV27 and TRBJ2-1. CDR1 and CDR2 (germline): MNHEY, SMNVEV (reference sequence). The CDR3 consists of 14 residues.

The rearrangement uses TRBV20-1 and TRBJ1-5. CDR1 is DFQATT, CDR2 SNEGSKA, per germline (reference sequence). The CDR3 consists of 13 residues. The CDR3: CSAVEKYNQPQHF.

The V call is TRBV29-1, the J call TRBJ2-1; TCRdb's assignment of TRBD1 cannot be checked, as there is no DNA. The CDR3 sequence is 13 residues long. The germline gives CDR1 SQVTM, CDR2 ANQGSEA. CDR3 residues: CSVPWTGVNEQFF.

J is TRBJ2-5 and V is TRBV12-3 or TRBV12-4; TCRdb selects TRBD2, and the lack of DNA leaves this call unchecked. The CDR3 is made up of 16 amino acids. The CDR3 here is CASSLYLASGQETQYF.

This chain uses TRBV12-3 or TRBV12-4 with TRBJ2-2. This CDR3 is 15 amino acids long. The CDR3 here is CASRLAGERAGELFF.

This chain joins TRBV5-1 and TRBJ2-1; TCRdb lists TRBD1, though no DNA is available to test this call. This CDR3 is 16 amino acids long. CDR1 is SGHRS, CDR2 YFSETQ, per germline. The chain's CDR3 is CASSPGSTGIFNEQFF.

The chain's CDR3 is CASSLYPSWTSGRTDTQYF. J is TRBJ2-3 and V is TRBV5-6; with no DNA, the TCRdb D assignment of TRBD2 cannot be verified. There are 19 residues in the CDR3. CDR1 is SGHDT and CDR2 is YYEEEE in the germline V gene.

V usage is TRBV6-1 and J usage is TRBJ1-5; TCRdb picks TRBD1, but there is no DNA to check that call. CDR3 length: 12 amino acids. Germline CDR1 and CDR2: MNHNS and SASEGT. CDR3 loop: CASNIAPGAQHF.

The chain is built from TRBV24-1 and TRBJ2-3; TCRdb designates TRBD2, a call that cannot be tested without DNA. The CDR3 runs to 17 residues. Germline lookup yields CDR1 KGHDR and CDR2 SFDVKD. CDR3 residues: CATSDLPLEPSTDTQYF.

The chain employs TRBV20-1 and TRBJ2-3; as DNA is missing, the TRBD1 call by TCRdb cannot be tested. This CDR3 comprises 14 residues. The germline V gene has CDR1 DFQATT and CDR2 SNEGSKA (reference sequence). The CDR3 reads CSATRAGLEDTQYF.

The chain combines TRBV12-3 or TRBV12-4 with TRBJ2-6; absent DNA, TCRdb's TRBD1 call cannot be checked. This CDR3 spans 15 amino acids. The CDR3 sequence: CATSGTLYGANVLTF.

This sequence joins TRBV20-1 and TRBJ2-7; as DNA is missing, the TRBD1 call by TCRdb cannot be tested. Germline V gene lookup returns CDR1 DFQATT and CDR2 SNEGSKA (reference sequence). The CDR3 contains 13 residues. CDR3 loop: CSDAPVVGGEQYF.

The chain combines TRBV7-2 with TRBJ2-7; TCRdb returns TRBD2, unconfirmable since there is no DNA. The CDR3 spans 15 residues. The germline CDR1 and CDR2 sequences are SGHTA and FQGNSA. Here the CDR3 reads CASSFVSSGSYEQYF.

V is TRBV5-1 and J is TRBJ1-1; TCRdb returns TRBD1, unconfirmable since there is no DNA. The germline CDR1 and CDR2 sequences are SGHRS and YFSETQ. The CDR3 is 16 amino acids. This chain's CDR3 is CASSSVPGQGISEAFF.

This sequence joins TRBV7-9 and TRBJ2-1; checking the TCRdb D call of TRBD1 is not possible without DNA. The CDR3 contains 16 residues. Germline V CDR1 and CDR2: SEHNR, FQNEAQ (reference sequence). CDR3 in amino acids: CASSRTVNWADNEQFF. Variable domain in full (rest from reference TRBV7-9 and TRBJ2-1): DTGVSQNPRHKITKRGQNVTFRCDPISEHNRLYWYRQTLGQGPEFLTYFQNEAQLEKSRLLSDRFSAERPKGSFSTLEIQRTEQGDSAMYLCASSRTVNWADNEQFFGPGTRLTVL.

The V and J genes are TRBV29-1 and TRBJ1-3; TCRdb reports TRBD1, a call that lacks DNA to check it against. The germline V gene encodes CDR1 SQVTM and CDR2 ANQGSEA. The CDR3 totals 13 residues. CDR3 sequence: CSVGYGKGNTIYF.

The chain links TRBV7-2 to TRBJ2-5. Germline CDR1 reads SGHTA; CDR2 reads FQGNSA. The length of the CDR3 is 15 residues. The CDR3 protein is CASSLDRRPKETQYF.

The chain links TRBV11-2 to TRBJ2-1. Per the germline V gene, CDR1 is SGHAT and CDR2 is FQNNGV. The CDR3 has 15 residues. This chain's CDR3 is CASSLVRGSNNEQFF.

The chain couples TRBV28 to TRBJ1-2; the TRBD1 assignment by TCRdb is unverifiable without DNA. Germline CDR1 and CDR2: MDHEN and SYDVKM. The CDR3 is 13 amino acids. CDR3: CASSQEGAGGYTF.

V gene TRBV7-6 combines with J gene TRBJ2-1; with no DNA, the TCRdb D assignment of TRBD2 cannot be verified. Looked up from germline, CDR1 is SGHVS and CDR2 is FNYEAQ. The CDR3 sequence is 14 residues long. The CDR3: CASTRGASPQEQFF.

The chain carries TRBV4-3 and TRBJ2-7; the D call from TCRdb, TRBD1, cannot be confirmed without DNA. Germline V lookup: CDR1 LGHNA, CDR2 YSLEER. CDR3 size: 20 residues. The CDR3 sequence is CASSQALLGRDYSSSYEQYF.

This sequence joins TRBV20-1 and TRBJ2-7; TCRdb's D call of TRBD1 is untestable without DNA. The CDR3 totals 15 residues. Germline CDR1 and CDR2: DFQATT and SNEGSKA (reference sequence). CDR3 sequence: CSARDPGQGPYEQYF.

The chain is built from TRBV7-9 and TRBJ1-1. The germline CDR1 and CDR2 sequences are SEHNR and FQNEAQ (reference sequence). There are 11 residues in the CDR3. The CDR3 is CATRANTEAFF.